This TCR beta chain was retrieved from a study of beta chain features in type 1 diabetes. Overall study findings and caveats: Shorter templates might be favored by PCR, and equally so in patients and in controls.

cDNA synthesis used the whole RNA isolate, giving expressed TCRB sequences. Libraries were prepared by immunoSEQ multiplex PCR; TCRdb keeps only in-frame clonotypes and omits some of them. This sample has approximately 150,000 clones, with over 9.5% found just once. In the case of this clone: What it recognizes is unknown.

Staining for CD45RO/CCR7/CD25/CD127/CD95/CD27 allowed sorting of CD4+ naive, central memory, regulatory and stem cell-like memory cells. This sequence was found in a man aged 18-30 years in good health. Sequencing input: naive CD4+ T cells from blood.

The CDR3: CASSAGPHGELFF. The CDR3, as DNA: TGTGCCAGCAGCGCGGGACCCCATGGGGAGCTGTTTTTT. The V gene is TRBV7-8, the J gene TRBJ2-2; possibly TRBD2 for D (6 bases). Trimming took off 5 bases at V and 8 bases at J, with 12 bases between the two ends. Per the germline V gene, CDR1 is SGHVS and CDR2 is FQNEAQ. There are 13 residues in the CDR3.